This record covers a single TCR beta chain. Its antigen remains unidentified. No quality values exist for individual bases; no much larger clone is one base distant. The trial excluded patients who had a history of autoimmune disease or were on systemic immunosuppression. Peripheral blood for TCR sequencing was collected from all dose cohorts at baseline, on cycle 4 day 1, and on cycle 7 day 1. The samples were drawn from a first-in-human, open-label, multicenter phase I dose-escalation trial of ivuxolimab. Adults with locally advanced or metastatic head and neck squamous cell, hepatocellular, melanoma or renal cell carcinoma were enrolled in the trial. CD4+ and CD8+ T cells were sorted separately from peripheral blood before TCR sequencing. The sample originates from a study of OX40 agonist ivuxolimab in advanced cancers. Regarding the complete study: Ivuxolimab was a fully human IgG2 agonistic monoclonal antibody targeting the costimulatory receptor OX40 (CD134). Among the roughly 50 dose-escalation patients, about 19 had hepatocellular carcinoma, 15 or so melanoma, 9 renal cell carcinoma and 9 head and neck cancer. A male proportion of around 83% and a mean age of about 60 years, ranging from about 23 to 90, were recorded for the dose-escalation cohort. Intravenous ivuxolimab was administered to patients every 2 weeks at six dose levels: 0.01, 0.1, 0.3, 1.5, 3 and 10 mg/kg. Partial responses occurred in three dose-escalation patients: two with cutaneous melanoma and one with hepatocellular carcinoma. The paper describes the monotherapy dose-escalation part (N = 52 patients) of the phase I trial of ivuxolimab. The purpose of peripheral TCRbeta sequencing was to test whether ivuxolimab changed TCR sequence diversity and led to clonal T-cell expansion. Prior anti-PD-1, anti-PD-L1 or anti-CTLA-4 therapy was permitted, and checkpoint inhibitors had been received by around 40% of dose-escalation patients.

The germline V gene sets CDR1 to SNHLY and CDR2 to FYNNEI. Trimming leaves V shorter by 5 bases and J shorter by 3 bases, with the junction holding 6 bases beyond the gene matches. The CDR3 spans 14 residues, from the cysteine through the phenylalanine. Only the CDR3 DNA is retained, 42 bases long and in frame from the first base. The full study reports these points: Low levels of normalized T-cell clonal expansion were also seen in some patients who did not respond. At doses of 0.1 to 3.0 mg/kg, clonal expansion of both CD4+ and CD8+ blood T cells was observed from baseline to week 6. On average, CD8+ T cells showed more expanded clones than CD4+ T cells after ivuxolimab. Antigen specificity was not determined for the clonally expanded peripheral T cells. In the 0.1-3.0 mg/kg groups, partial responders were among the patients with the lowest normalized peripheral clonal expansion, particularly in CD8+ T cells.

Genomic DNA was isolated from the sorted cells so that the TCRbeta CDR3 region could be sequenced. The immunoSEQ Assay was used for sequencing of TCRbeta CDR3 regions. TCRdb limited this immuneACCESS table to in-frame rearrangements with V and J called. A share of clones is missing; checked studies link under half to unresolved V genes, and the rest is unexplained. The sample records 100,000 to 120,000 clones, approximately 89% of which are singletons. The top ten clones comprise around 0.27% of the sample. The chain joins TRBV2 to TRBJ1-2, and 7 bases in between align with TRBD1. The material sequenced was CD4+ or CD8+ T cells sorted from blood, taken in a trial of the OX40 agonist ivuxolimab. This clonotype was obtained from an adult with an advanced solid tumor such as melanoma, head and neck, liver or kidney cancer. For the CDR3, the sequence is CASSRDSSDYGYTF. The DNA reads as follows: TGTGCCAGCAGTCGGGACAGTTCTGACTATGGCTACACCTTC.